A single T cell receptor (beta chain) is shown here with its context. What antigen it recognizes has not been identified. No much larger clonotype is one base removed from it; base qualities were not supplied. Patients with a history of autoimmune disease or receiving systemic immunosuppression were excluded from the trial. Peripheral blood for TCR sequencing was collected from all dose cohorts at baseline, on cycle 4 day 1, and on cycle 7 day 1. The samples were taken from a phase I, first-in-human, multicenter, open-label dose-escalation trial of ivuxolimab. Adults with locally advanced or metastatic head and neck squamous cell, hepatocellular, melanoma or renal cell carcinoma were enrolled in the trial. Before TCR sequencing, CD4+ and CD8+ T cells were separately sorted from peripheral blood. CDR1 and CDR2 are read off the germline V gene (reference sequence) as PRHDT and FYEKMQ. Trimming accounts for 1 base at V and 2 bases at J, while the number of junction bases matched to no gene is 2. The CDR3 runs 14 residues from the cysteine to the phenylalanine. Here the CDR3 DNA is all that survives: 42 bases in frame from base 1.

This record comes from a study of OX40 agonist ivuxolimab in advanced cancers. At the level of the whole study: Ivuxolimab, which targeted the costimulatory receptor OX40 (CD134), was an agonistic, fully human IgG2 monoclonal antibody. Partial responses occurred in three dose-escalation patients, of whom one had hepatocellular carcinoma and two had cutaneous melanoma. The monotherapy dose-escalation portion (N = 52 patients) of the phase I ivuxolimab trial is reported in the paper. Peripheral TCRbeta sequencing was intended to test whether TCR sequence diversity was altered and clonal T-cell expansion was caused by ivuxolimab. In the dose-escalation cohort, 82.7% of patients were male, and the mean age was around 60 years, with a range of about 23 to 90. Among the 52 dose-escalation patients, about 20 had hepatocellular carcinoma, 15 or so melanoma, 9 renal cell carcinoma and 9 head and neck cancer. Prior anti-PD-1, anti-PD-L1 or anti-CTLA-4 therapy was permitted, and 30% to 45% of dose-escalation patients had received checkpoint inhibitors. Intravenous ivuxolimab was administered to patients every 2 weeks at six dose levels: 0.01, 0.1, 0.3, 1.5, 3 and 10 mg/kg. Study-wide findings and limitations: The antigen specificity of the peripheral T cells that underwent clonal expansion was not determined. Low levels of normalized T-cell clonal expansion were also seen in some nonresponding patients. In partial responders in the 0.1-3.0 mg/kg groups, normalized peripheral clonal expansion was found to be among the lowest, especially among CD8+ T cells. After ivuxolimab, expanded clones were on average more numerous among CD8+ T cells than among CD4+ T cells. Clonal expansion of both CD4+ and CD8+ blood T cells was observed from baseline to week 6 at doses 0.1 to 3.0 mg/kg.

Genomic DNA was isolated from the sorted cells so that the TCRbeta CDR3 region could be sequenced. The immunoSEQ Assay was used to sequence the TCRbeta CDR3 regions. The table comes from immuneACCESS by way of TCRdb, which keeps in-frame sequences with V and J called. Part of the clones is missing from these tables; in studies checked, under half for an unresolved V gene and the rest for unknown reasons. The sample includes more than 65,000 clones, with about 81% observed a single time. Of the sample, roughly 5.3% is held by the ten largest clones. This sequence uses TRBV13 and TRBJ2-7; the central 7 bases match TRBD1. The sequenced sample was CD4+ or CD8+ T cells sorted from blood, obtained in a trial of the OX40 agonist ivuxolimab. This clonotype originated in an adult with an advanced solid tumor such as melanoma, head and neck, liver or kidney cancer. Read as DNA, the sequence is TGTGCCAGCAGCTTAGCGGGACAGACCTACGAGCAGTACTTC. Its amino acids are CASSLAGQTYEQYF.